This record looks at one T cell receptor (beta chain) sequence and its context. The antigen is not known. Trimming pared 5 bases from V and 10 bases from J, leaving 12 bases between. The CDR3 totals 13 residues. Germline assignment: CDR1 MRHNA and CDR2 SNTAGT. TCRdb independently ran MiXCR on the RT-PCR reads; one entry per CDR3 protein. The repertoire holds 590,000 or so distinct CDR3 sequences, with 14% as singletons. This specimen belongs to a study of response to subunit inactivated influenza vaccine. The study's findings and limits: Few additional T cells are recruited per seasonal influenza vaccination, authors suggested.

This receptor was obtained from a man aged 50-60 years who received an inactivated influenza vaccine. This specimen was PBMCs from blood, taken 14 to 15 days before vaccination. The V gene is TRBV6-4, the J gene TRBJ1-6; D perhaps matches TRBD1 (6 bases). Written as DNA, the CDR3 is TGTGCCAGCAGTTTGGACAGTAGATCACCCCTCCACTTT. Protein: CASSLDSRSPLHF.